This is a list of T cell receptor beta chains from one sample in a study of radiotherapy plus CTLA-4 blockade in lung cancer. TCRdb's table, derived via immunoSEQ multiplex PCR, lists solely in-frame clones and lacks some. The sample includes 86,000 or so clones, 60% to 85% of them seen just once. The sequencing here drew on peripheral blood, taken from a patient treated with radiotherapy plus ipilimumab. These receptors all stem from a human donor with non-small cell lung cancer who had a partial response to radiotherapy plus ipilimumab. Some clones in this sample may be carry-over from other donors' samples. The CDR3 runs from the conserved cysteine through the conserved F or W. Fields, in order: D gene, V gene, clone size, J gene, CDR3 protein, CDR3 DNA. A D gene is named only where the DNA matches it firmly. Clone size, where shown, is once, few, many, or a class for clones that have expanded.

d_gene: TRBD1
v_gene: TRBV28
abundance: -
j_gene: TRBJ2-7
CDR3aa: CASRAGQGGNEQYF
CDR3nt: TGTGCCAGCAGGGCTGGACAGGGTGGTAACGAGCAGTACTTC

d_gene: -
v_gene: TRBV5-1
abundance: -
j_gene: TRBJ1-4
CDR3aa: CASSSGGQEKLFF
CDR3nt: TGCGCCAGCAGCTCCGGGGGTCAGGAAAAACTGTTTTTT

d_gene: -
v_gene: TRBV11-2
abundance: few
j_gene: TRBJ1-1
CDR3aa: CASSSRDRQGSTEAFF
CDR3nt: TGTGCCAGCAGCTCGCGGGACCGCCAGGGCAGCACTGAAGCTTTCTTT

d_gene: -
v_gene: TRBV6-5
abundance: -
j_gene: TRBJ1-4
CDR3aa: CASSYDQATNEKLFF
CDR3nt: TGTGCCAGCAGTTACGATCAGGCAACTAATGAAAAACTGTTTTTT

d_gene: TRBD1
v_gene: TRBV2
abundance: -
j_gene: TRBJ2-4
CDR3aa: CASSEGTGVNIQYF
CDR3nt: TGTGCCAGCAGTGAGGGGACAGGGGTCAACATTCAGTACTTC

d_gene: -
v_gene: TRBV7-3
abundance: -
j_gene: TRBJ1-1
CDR3aa: CASSLTINTEAFF
CDR3nt: TGTGCCAGCAGCTTGACAATAAACACTGAAGCTTTCTTT

d_gene: TRBD2
v_gene: TRBV5-1
abundance: -
j_gene: TRBJ2-7
CDR3aa: CASSLGSGSKYEQYF
CDR3nt: TGCGCCAGCAGCTTGGGTAGCGGGAGTAAGTACGAGCAGTACTTC

d_gene: -
v_gene: TRBV6-1
abundance: -
j_gene: TRBJ1-1
CDR3aa: CASSETRGGGAFF
CDR3nt: TGTGCCAGCAGTGAAACGCGAGGTGGGGGGGCTTTCTTT

d_gene: -
v_gene: TRBV7-8
abundance: -
j_gene: TRBJ2-5
CDR3aa: CASSGGGPSQETQYF
CDR3nt: TGTGCCAGCAGCGGAGGAGGGCCCTCACAAGAGACCCAGTACTTC

d_gene: -
v_gene: TRBV11-3
abundance: -
j_gene: TRBJ1-6
CDR3aa: CASRESSSPLHF
CDR3nt: TGTGCCAGCAGAGAAAGTAGCTCACCCCTCCACTTT

d_gene: -
v_gene: TRBV6-5
abundance: few
j_gene: TRBJ1-6
CDR3aa: CASSPRFYNSPLHF
CDR3nt: TGTGCCAGCAGTCCCAGATTCTATAATTCACCCCTCCACTTT

d_gene: TRBD1
v_gene: TRBV28
abundance: few
j_gene: TRBJ2-3
CDR3aa: CASSLSGGTGGPDTQYF
CDR3nt: TGTGCCAGCAGTTTGAGTGGGGGGACAGGGGGCCCAGATACGCAGTATTTT

d_gene: TRBD1
v_gene: TRBV7-9
abundance: -
j_gene: TRBJ1-2
CDR3aa: CASSLVGGGDGYTF
CDR3nt: TGTGCCAGCAGCTTAGTAGGGGGCGGGGACGGCTACACCTTC

d_gene: -
v_gene: TRBV2
abundance: once
j_gene: TRBJ1-6
CDR3aa: CASSAFGRTSPLHF
CDR3nt: TGTGCCAGCAGTGCCTTCGGGAGGACTTCACCCCTCCACTTT

d_gene: TRBD1
v_gene: TRBV30
abundance: few
j_gene: TRBJ1-4
CDR3aa: CAWQGQTNEKLFF
CDR3nt: TGTGCCTGGCAGGGACAGACGAATGAAAAACTGTTTTTT

d_gene: TRBD2
v_gene: TRBV7-9
abundance: -
j_gene: TRBJ2-1
CDR3aa: CASSLALITGLAAYNEQFF
CDR3nt: TGTGCCAGCAGCTTAGCCCTTATAACGGGACTAGCGGCATACAATGAGCAGTTCTTC

d_gene: TRBD2
v_gene: TRBV5-6
abundance: -
j_gene: TRBJ2-3
CDR3aa: CASSLVPSGGSRDTQYF
CDR3nt: TGTGCCAGCAGCTTGGTTCCTAGCGGGGGTTCCAGAGATACGCAGTATTTT

d_gene: TRBD2
v_gene: TRBV29-1
abundance: -
j_gene: TRBJ2-2
CDR3aa: CSVERGGGELFF
CDR3nt: TGCAGCGTTGAGCGGGGGGGTGGGGAGCTGTTTTTT

d_gene: -
v_gene: TRBV7-7
abundance: -
j_gene: TRBJ2-3
CDR3aa: CASSLDLGAGSDTQYF
CDR3nt: TGTGCCAGCAGCTTAGATTTGGGGGCTGGATCAGATACGCAGTATTTT

d_gene: -
v_gene: TRBV28
abundance: -
j_gene: TRBJ1-5
CDR3aa: CASSWTGSNQPQHF
CDR3nt: TGTGCCAGCAGTTGGACGGGAAGCAATCAGCCCCAGCATTTT

d_gene: -
v_gene: TRBV11-2
abundance: -
j_gene: TRBJ1-6
CDR3aa: CASSLLGGNSPLHF
CDR3nt: TGTGCCAGCAGCTTATTGGGAGGAAATTCACCCCTCCACTTT

d_gene: -
v_gene: TRBV28
abundance: -
j_gene: TRBJ1-5
CDR3aa: CASKQGVNQPQHF
CDR3nt: TGTGCCAGCAAGCAGGGCGTCAATCAGCCCCAGCATTTT

d_gene: TRBD1
v_gene: TRBV28
abundance: -
j_gene: TRBJ2-7
CDR3aa: CASRGPGTGVSGEQYF
CDR3nt: TGTGCCAGCAGGGGACCCGGGACAGGGGTCTCTGGCGAGCAGTACTTC

d_gene: -
v_gene: TRBV20-1
abundance: -
j_gene: TRBJ2-5
CDR3aa: CSASLQETQYF
CDR3nt: TGCAGTGCTAGTCTACAGGAGACCCAGTACTTC

d_gene: TRBD2
v_gene: TRBV6-1
abundance: -
j_gene: TRBJ2-3
CDR3aa: CASSVPLLAGEPTDTQYF
CDR3nt: TGTGCCAGCAGTGTCCCCCTTCTAGCGGGGGAACCCACAGATACGCAGTATTTT

d_gene: TRBD2
v_gene: TRBV6-1
abundance: -
j_gene: TRBJ2-5
CDR3aa: CASYPGGLKTQYF
CDR3nt: TGTGCCAGCTACCCGGGGGGACTAAAGACCCAGTACTTC

d_gene: -
v_gene: TRBV21-1
abundance: few
j_gene: TRBJ2-7
CDR3aa: CASSHLPQGPHEQYF
CDR3nt: TGTGCCAGCAGCCACCTCCCACAGGGGCCCCACGAGCAGTACTTC

d_gene: -
v_gene: TRBV5-8
abundance: -
j_gene: TRBJ2-2
CDR3aa: CASSFTRTGELFF
CDR3nt: TGTGCCAGCAGCTTCACAAGAACCGGGGAGCTGTTTTTT

d_gene: TRBD2
v_gene: TRBV6-1
abundance: -
j_gene: TRBJ2-1
CDR3aa: CASRGTSGQNEQFF
CDR3nt: TGTGCCAGCAGGGGGACTAGCGGGCAAAATGAGCAGTTCTTC

d_gene: TRBD1
v_gene: TRBV7-2
abundance: -
j_gene: TRBJ2-7
CDR3aa: CASSSQGGRREQYF
CDR3nt: TGTGCCAGCAGTTCACAGGGGGGTCGACGCGAGCAGTACTTC

d_gene: -
v_gene: TRBV7-9
abundance: -
j_gene: TRBJ2-3
CDR3aa: CASSRRGSGTDTQYF
CDR3nt: TGTGCCAGCAGCCGGCGAGGGAGTGGAACAGATACGCAGTATTTT

d_gene: -
v_gene: TRBV5-1
abundance: -
j_gene: TRBJ1-1
CDR3aa: CASSPPGSVKGGEAFF
CDR3nt: TGCGCCAGCAGCCCACCCGGGAGCGTGAAGGGAGGCGAAGCTTTCTTT

d_gene: TRBD2
v_gene: TRBV5-1
abundance: -
j_gene: TRBJ2-7
CDR3aa: CASSLGVSGGGYEQYF
CDR3nt: TGCGCCAGCAGCTTGGGGGTTAGCGGGGGGGGTTACGAGCAGTACTTC

d_gene: TRBD2
v_gene: TRBV28
abundance: few
j_gene: TRBJ2-7
CDR3aa: CASRGAGGAYEQYF
CDR3nt: TGTGCCAGCAGGGGGGCGGGAGGGGCCTACGAGCAGTACTTC

d_gene: -
v_gene: TRBV6-1
abundance: -
j_gene: TRBJ2-7
CDR3aa: CASSLEGVGEQYF
CDR3nt: TGTGCCAGCAGTTTGGAAGGGGTCGGCGAGCAGTACTTC

d_gene: TRBD1
v_gene: TRBV15
abundance: few
j_gene: TRBJ1-4
CDR3aa: CATSRDGGRGRGEKLFF
CDR3nt: TGTGCCACCAGCAGAGATGGAGGCAGGGGGCGCGGTGAAAAACTGTTTTTT

d_gene: TRBD2
v_gene: TRBV23-1
abundance: once
j_gene: TRBJ2-7
CDR3aa: CASSHKLAENSYEQYF
CDR3nt: TGCGCCAGCAGTCACAAACTAGCGGAAAACTCCTACGAGCAGTACTTC

d_gene: TRBD1
v_gene: TRBV7-2
abundance: -
j_gene: TRBJ1-2
CDR3aa: CASSLGRQGGYTF
CDR3nt: TGTGCCAGCAGCTTGGGAAGACAGGGAGGCTACACCTTC

d_gene: TRBD1
v_gene: TRBV7-2
abundance: -
j_gene: TRBJ2-1
CDR3aa: CASSLVLAGGVNEQFF
CDR3nt: TGTGCCAGCAGCTTAGTCTTGGCAGGGGGCGTGAATGAGCAGTTCTTC

d_gene: -
v_gene: TRBV4-3
abundance: -
j_gene: TRBJ2-4
CDR3aa: CASSQAPTANIQYF
CDR3nt: TGCGCCAGCAGCCAAGCCCCGACAGCAAACATTCAGTACTTC

d_gene: TRBD2
v_gene: TRBV18
abundance: -
j_gene: TRBJ2-1
CDR3aa: CASSPSGRASVREQFF
CDR3nt: TGTGCCAGCTCACCTAGCGGGAGGGCCTCGGTACGTGAGCAGTTCTTC

d_gene: -
v_gene: TRBV7-2
abundance: -
j_gene: TRBJ2-5
CDR3aa: CASSLDTGTQYF
CDR3nt: TGTGCCAGCAGCTTAGATACTGGGACCCAGTACTTC

d_gene: -
v_gene: TRBV6-5
abundance: -
j_gene: TRBJ2-6
CDR3aa: CASKGSGANVLTF
CDR3nt: TGTGCCAGCAAGGGGTCTGGGGCCAACGTCCTGACTTTC

d_gene: TRBD2
v_gene: TRBV2
abundance: -
j_gene: TRBJ2-5
CDR3aa: CASRANGGASETQYF
CDR3nt: TGTGCCAGCAGGGCTAACGGGGGGGCGTCGGAGACCCAGTACTTC

d_gene: -
v_gene: TRBV28
abundance: -
j_gene: TRBJ2-2
CDR3aa: CASWASNTGELFF
CDR3nt: TGTGCCAGCTGGGCTTCGAACACCGGGGAGCTGTTTTTT

d_gene: TRBD1
v_gene: TRBV6-1
abundance: -
j_gene: TRBJ2-7
CDR3aa: CASKGGHEQYF
CDR3nt: TGTGCCAGCAAAGGGGGCCACGAGCAGTACTTC

d_gene: -
v_gene: TRBV18
abundance: few
j_gene: TRBJ1-3
CDR3aa: CASSPPRGRTGNTIYF
CDR3nt: TGTGCCAGCTCACCACCGCGAGGTCGGACTGGAAACACCATATATTTT